A selection of T cell receptor beta chains follows, all from one sample in a study of cytomegalovirus exposure and HLA in healthy donors. Profiled with immunoSEQ multiplex PCR; TCRdb holds only in-frame clones, not every one. The sample holds 150,000 to 200,000 clones, around 80% seen once. Source material: PBMCs. Source of these receptors: a man younger than 35 in good health and CMV-seronegative. CDR3s include the opening cysteine and the closing phenylalanine or tryptophan. The D gene is left open where the match is weak. Expanded clones are given a class, and other clones once, few, many or no size at all.

CDR3 length,D gene,V gene,clone size,J gene,CDR3 protein,CDR3 DNA
16,TRBD1,TRBV5-1,-,TRBJ2-1,CASSATRDRGPNEQFF,TGCGCCAGCAGCGCCACCCGGGACAGGGGCCCTAATGAGCAGTTCTTC
15,-,TRBV28,-,TRBJ2-1,CASSAPAKPGDREFF,TGTGCCAGCAGTGCCCCAGCTAAGCCGGGAGACAGGGAGTTCTTC
15,-,TRBV28,-,TRBJ1-5,CASSFEREANQPQHF,TGTGCCAGCAGTTTCGAAAGGGAGGCCAATCAGCCCCAGCATTTT
14,-,TRBV5-6,-,TRBJ1-2,CASSRGPGRDGYTF,TGTGCCAGCAGCCGGGGACCGGGGAGGGATGGCTACACCTTC
13,-,TRBV5-1,-,TRBJ2-5,CASSLYTGETQYF,TGCGCCAGCAGCTTGTATACCGGGGAGACCCAGTACTTC
15,TRBD1,TRBV25-1,-,TRBJ1-2,CASSESTGGFDGYTF,TGTGCCAGCAGTGAATCAACAGGGGGTTTTGATGGCTACACCTTC
12,TRBD1,TRBV30,once,TRBJ2-7,CAGTQGGYEQYF,TGTGCCGGGACACAGGGGGGTTACGAGCAGTACTTC
17,TRBD1,TRBV2,-,TRBJ1-2,CASSITRDRGRLGGYTF,TGTGCCAGCAGTATCACCCGGGACAGGGGGCGACTTGGTGGCTACACCTTC
14,-,TRBV5-4,once,TRBJ1-2,CARPRDSGTYGYTF,TGTGCCAGGCCTCGTGACAGCGGGACCTATGGCTACACCTTC
15,TRBD1,TRBV6-5,-,TRBJ1-2,CASSYSGTERYGYTF,TGTGCCAGCAGTTACTCCGGGACAGAGCGCTATGGCTACACCTTC
18,TRBD2,TRBV27,-,TRBJ2-2,CASSFLGGRAPKGGELFF,TGTGCCAGCAGTTTCCTTGGCGGGAGGGCCCCAAAAGGCGGGGAGCTGTTTTTT
14,-,TRBV9,-,TRBJ2-7,CASSVGPLGDEQYF,TGTGCCAGCAGCGTAGGGCCACTCGGGGACGAGCAGTACTTC
13,-,TRBV25-1,-,TRBJ1-1,CASRGDHVAEAFF,TGTGCCAGCCGCGGGGACCACGTCGCTGAAGCTTTCTTT
16,TRBD1,TRBV6-4,-,TRBJ1-1,CASSDPTGGGNTEAFF,TGTGCCAGCAGTGACCCTACAGGGGGCGGGAACACTGAAGCTTTCTTT
13,-,TRBV7-3,few,TRBJ2-2,CASSPTMEGELFF,TGTGCCAGCAGCCCTACTATGGAGGGGGAGCTGTTTTTT
15,TRBD1,TRBV15,-,TRBJ1-1,CATSSRTGLNTEAFF,TGTGCCACCAGCTCTCGGACAGGGTTGAACACTGAAGCTTTCTTT
15,-,TRBV7-6,-,TRBJ2-3,CASSLESVGTDTQYF,TGTGCCAGCAGCTTAGAGTCGGTGGGCACAGATACGCAGTATTTT
14,-,TRBV19,-,TRBJ2-3,CASSKPQSTDTQYF,TGTGCCAGTAGTAAGCCACAGAGCACAGATACGCAGTATTTT
14,TRBD1,TRBV5-1,-,TRBJ1-2,CASSPQGRNYGYTF,TGCGCCAGCAGCCCACAGGGGAGGAACTATGGCTACACCTTC
14,-,TRBV2,-,TRBJ1-1,CASSYGQHNTEAFF,TGTGCCAGCAGTTATGGACAGCATAACACTGAAGCTTTCTTT
13,TRBD1,TRBV7-6,-,TRBJ2-5,CASSWTGGETQYF,TGTGCCAGCAGCTGGACAGGGGGCGAGACCCAGTACTTC
15,-,TRBV18,-,TRBJ2-2,CASSPVQGGSGELFF,TGTGCCAGCTCCCCCGTGCAGGGGGGTTCCGGGGAGCTGTTTTTT
18,TRBD2,TRBV7-2,few,TRBJ2-7,CASSLSASGTPASYEQYF,TGTGCCAGCAGCTTAAGTGCTAGCGGGACTCCAGCCTCCTACGAGCAGTACTTC
15,-,TRBV5-1,few,TRBJ2-7,CASSLEVGGLDEQYF,TGCGCCAGCAGCTTGGAAGTAGGGGGATTGGACGAGCAGTACTTC
16,-,TRBV4-1,-,TRBJ2-3,CASSQEDYSSTDTQYF,TGCGCCAGCAGCCAAGAGGACTACTCTAGCACAGATACGCAGTATTTT
13,-,TRBV7-2,-,TRBJ1-4,CASSPPASGKLFF,TGTGCCAGCAGCCCCCCGGCCTCGGGAAAACTGTTTTTT
15,-,TRBV19,-,TRBJ2-7,CASSIKGEGRYEQYF,TGTGCCAGTAGTATTAAGGGAGAAGGGCGCTACGAGCAGTACTTC
15,TRBD1,TRBV19,few,TRBJ1-5,CASAVPQGVNQPQHF,TGTGCCAGTGCGGTCCCCCAGGGGGTCAATCAGCCCCAGCATTTT
16,TRBD2,TRBV29-1,-,TRBJ2-5,CSVGGLAGGILETQYF,TGCAGCGTGGGTGGACTAGCGGGAGGTATTCTAGAGACCCAGTACTTC
19,TRBD1,TRBV14,once,TRBJ2-2,CASSERGTGEPSNTGELFF,TGTGCCAGCAGCGAGCGCGGGACAGGGGAACCCTCGAACACCGGGGAGCTGTTTTTT
15,TRBD1,TRBV7-9,-,TRBJ2-1,CASSLGQGLLDEQFF,TGTGCCAGCAGTCTCGGACAGGGGCTATTGGATGAGCAGTTCTTC
14,TRBD1,TRBV2,-,TRBJ2-7,CASSRQGARNEQYF,TGTGCCAGCAGTAGACAGGGGGCACGGAACGAGCAGTACTTC
16,TRBD2,TRBV30,-,TRBJ2-3,CAWIPGGYSSTDTQYF,TGTGCCTGGATCCCGGGGGGGTATTCTAGCACAGATACGCAGTATTTT
13,TRBD1,TRBV30,-,TRBJ1-2,CAWSVGQGYGYTF,TGTGCCTGGAGTGTAGGACAGGGCTATGGCTACACCTTC
12,-,TRBV21-1,-,TRBJ2-7,CASSKEGAEQYF,TGTGCCAGCAGCAAAGAGGGGGCCGAGCAGTACTTC
15,-,TRBV12-2,-,TRBJ1-1,CASRLTRGRNTEAFF,TGTGCAAGTCGCTTAACCAGGGGGAGAAACACTGAAGCTTTCTTT
13,TRBD1,TRBV6-5,-,TRBJ2-4,CASSPGQGNIQYF,TGTGCCAGCAGCCCGGGACAGGGGAACATTCAGTACTTC
14,TRBD2,TRBV7-2,once,TRBJ2-7,CASSLGGRAYEQYF,TGTGCCAGCAGCTTGGGCGGGAGGGCCTACGAGCAGTACTTC
14,-,TRBV4-1,-,TRBJ2-7,CASRRTAGLGEQYF,TGCGCCAGCCGGAGGACAGCCGGATTGGGCGAGCAGTACTTC
11,TRBD1,TRBV7-9,-,TRBJ2-5,CSSSATGVQYF,TGTTCCAGCAGCGCGACAGGGGTCCAGTACTTC
15,TRBD1,TRBV7-9,-,TRBJ1-6,CASSAGTGEYSPLHF,TGTGCCAGCAGCGCCGGGACAGGGGAATATTCACCCCTCCACTTT
14,TRBD2,TRBV27,-,TRBJ2-1,CASSRAGGYNEQFF,TGTGCCAGCAGTAGAGCGGGAGGGTACAATGAGCAGTTCTTC
13,-,TRBV18,-,TRBJ2-5,CASSPETRETQYF,TGTGCCAGCTCACCAGAGACAAGGGAGACCCAGTACTTC
15,-,TRBV7-2,-,TRBJ2-2,CASSLLLGADGELFF,TGTGCCAGCAGCTTACTGCTGGGGGCCGACGGGGAGCTGTTTTTT
13,-,TRBV6-1,-,TRBJ2-5,CASTIWAEETQYF,TGTGCCAGCACCATTTGGGCAGAAGAGACCCAGTACTTC
15,-,TRBV11-2,few,TRBJ2-1,CASSWTGEPYNEQFF,TGTGCCAGCAGCTGGACGGGGGAGCCCTACAATGAGCAGTTCTTC
16,-,TRBV28,-,TRBJ2-7,CASSLFPGRDFHEQYF,TGTGCCAGCAGTTTATTCCCAGGGCGAGATTTCCACGAGCAGTACTTC
14,-,TRBV27,-,TRBJ1-6,CASSLQGYNSPLHF,TGTGCCAGCAGTTTGCAGGGGTATAATTCACCCCTCCACTTT